This entry lists 32 T cell receptor beta chains sequenced from one sample in a study of T-cell memory formation after mild COVID-19. Via MiXCR, TCRdb re-called the 5' RACE reads, giving one row per CDR3 protein. Of about 400,000 distinct CDR3 sequences in the sample, around a quarter are singletons; the top ten hold roughly 13%. The sequenced material came from PBMCs or a T cell subset sorted from them (not recorded which). Every receptor here comes from an adult woman who had mild COVID-19 (a few samples of this study predate the infection). Cell type and time point are not known.

This clonotype was seen at least ten times. The V and J genes are TRBV5-1 and TRBJ2-7; D may be TRBD2 (5 bases). The CDR3 contains 15 residues. Trimming shortened V by 2 bases and J by 5 bases, and 17 bases separated the two germline ends. From germline, CDR1 is SGHRS and CDR2 YFSETQ. CDR3 region: CASSLRFGESDEQYF. The DNA of the CDR3 is TGCGCCAGCAGCTTACGCTTCGGGGAATCAGACGAGCAGTACTTC.

The chain has TRBV20-1 and TRBJ2-7; D tentatively reads TRBD1 or TRBD2 (7 bases each). V was clipped by 5 bases and J by 2 bases, with 19 bases between them. This CDR3 contains 15 residues. Germline V gives CDR1 DFQATT, CDR2 SNEGSKA (reference sequence). CDR3 sequence (DNA): TGCAGTGCTGGAGGGGGGGGGACAGTCACCTACGAGCAGTACTTC. Its protein product is CSAGGGGTVTYEQYF.

The chain uses TRBV6-1 and TRBJ1-4, with TRBD1 as a possible D gene (6 bases). The CDR3 is 16 amino acids. Per germline, CDR1 MNHNS and CDR2 SASEGT. V lost 6 bases and J lost 0, with 14 bases in between. The DNA of the CDR3 is TGTGCCAGCAGCAGATATAACAGGGCAACTAATGAAAAACTGTTTTTT. It codes for CASSRYNRATNEKLFF.

A note on this clonotype: An end of the junction differs from the germline gene, which may be a read error. The genes are TRBV20-1 and TRBJ2-1; 8 bases agree with TRBD2. The germline V gene has CDR1 DFQATT and CDR2 SNEGSKA (reference sequence). The CDR3 contains 15 residues. CDR3 sequence: CSASRPSGGNIFRIF. As DNA, the CDR3 is TGCAGTGCTAGCCGCCCCTCGGGGGGGAACATATTCCGGATCTTC.

The sample holds a few counts of this clonotype. This chain connects TRBV9 to TRBJ2-7, with TRBD2 matching over 13 bases. Germline trimming cut 0 bases from V and 4 bases from J; bases unmatched to any gene: 4. Germline CDR1 is SGDLS and CDR2 is YYNGEE. The CDR3 is 16 amino acids. The CDR3 nucleotides read TGTGCCAGCAGCGTAGGCCCGGGACTAGCGGGGTACGAGCAGTACTTC. Its protein product is CASSVGPGLAGYEQYF.

This chain links TRBV12-3 or TRBV12-4 with TRBJ1-5; possible D gene TRBD1, 6 bases. Trimming took 5 bases from V and 7 from J, leaving 15 bases between them. The CDR3 sequence is 14 residues long. In nucleotides, the CDR3 is TGTGCCAGCAGTCTACAGGGTGCGGGGCAGCCCCAGCATTTT. Encoded protein: CASSLQGAGQPQHF.

This clonotype has a count of ten or more. The gene calls are TRBV5-4 and TRBJ2-2; the match to TRBD2 covers 7 bases. The CDR3 spans 16 residues. The ends lost 0 bases at V and 0 bases at J; junction bases unmatched: 2. Germline V gene lookup returns CDR1 SGHNT and CDR2 YYREEE (reference sequence). CDR3 sequence: CASSLGLAANTGELFF. CDR3 DNA sequence: TGTGCCAGCAGCTTGGGGCTAGCGGCGAACACCGGGGAGCTGTTTTTT.

A few counts support this clonotype. The chain recombines TRBV5-6 with TRBJ2-5; D is ambiguous. The CDR3 spans 16 residues. CDR1 is SGHDT and CDR2 is YYEEEE in the germline V gene. The V end was cut by 0 bases, the J end by 4 bases, with 16 bases between. CDR3 sequence: CASSLVDDGPRETQYF. The CDR3 DNA sequence: TGTGCCAGCAGCTTGGTGGACGACGGACCAAGAGAGACCCAGTACTTC.

The V gene is TRBV11-3, the J gene TRBJ1-2; 8 bases map to TRBD1. There are 15 residues in the CDR3. The germline V gene encodes CDR1 SGHNT and CDR2 YENEEA. V dropped 4 bases and J dropped 7; count of bases not matched to a gene: 11. The CDR3 protein is CASSSGQGAIRGYTF. CDR3 sequence (DNA): TGTGCCAGCAGCTCAGGACAGGGTGCTATTCGTGGCTACACCTTC.

The chain employs TRBV29-1 and TRBJ2-5; 10 nucleotides align to TRBD2. With 4 bases clipped from V and 2 bases from J, the junction kept 10 bases outside the gene matches. The CDR3 runs 16 residues. The germline V gene encodes CDR1 SQVTM and CDR2 ANQGSEA. CDR3: CSVVGLAGEVQETQYF. CDR3 in DNA: TGCAGCGTTGTCGGGCTAGCGGGAGAGGTTCAAGAGACCCAGTACTTC.

The rearrangement uses TRBV3-1 and TRBJ2-7; D is unclear. With 0 bases removed from V and 5 bases from J, the gap between germline ends came to 8 bases. Germline loops: CDR1 LGHDT, CDR2 YNNKEL (reference sequence). The CDR3 sequence is 13 residues long. CDR3 nucleotides: TGTGCCAGCAGCCAAGAAGGGTGGCACGAGCAGTACTTC. This sequence encodes CASSQEGWHEQYF.

This clonotype has at least ten counts. CDR3 region: CASSIAASGSYNEQFF. Here the CDR3 DNA reads TGTGCCAGTAGTATCGCGGCTAGCGGATCCTACAATGAGCAGTTCTTC. The gene calls are TRBV19 and TRBJ2-1; 7 bases are shared with TRBD2. This CDR3 is built from 16 residues. Losses at the gene ends were 3 bases for V and 1 base for J; bases not matched to a gene: 6. From germline, CDR1 is LNHDA and CDR2 SQIVND (reference sequence).

The chain recombines TRBV6-2 or TRBV6-3 with TRBJ1-5; D gene ambiguous. Per germline, CDR1 MNHEY and CDR2 SVGEGT. Between the trimmed V and J ends, which lost 0 bases and 3 bases, there was a span of 15 bases. This CDR3 comprises 17 residues. The CDR3 protein is CASSYSMIRFHNQPQHF. Written as DNA, the CDR3 is TGTGCCAGCAGTTACTCGATGATCAGGTTCCACAATCAGCCCCAGCATTTT.

Only one count was recorded for this clonotype. The chain carries TRBV11-2 and TRBJ2-7; D ambiguous. Germline V gene sequence: CDR1 SGHAT, CDR2 FQNNGV. V lost 4 bases, J lost 6 bases, and 16 bases lay in between. The CDR3 runs 14 residues. CDR3 nucleotides: TGTGCCAGCAGCTATCTCCGGCAACCCTCCGAGCAGTACTTC. It is translated as CASSYLRQPSEQYF.

The chain employs TRBV4-1 and TRBJ2-7, with 9 bases fitting TRBD1. The CDR3 runs to 14 residues. The germline V gene has CDR1 MGHRA and CDR2 YSYEKL. V dropped 3 bases and J dropped 5; count of bases not matched to a gene: 5. In DNA form, the CDR3 reads TGCGCCAGCAGCCACCGGGACAGGGTTCACGAGCAGTACTTC. Its translation: CASSHRDRVHEQYF.

Only a few counts were recorded for this clonotype. The chain has TRBV30 and TRBJ2-3, with 7 nucleotides matching TRBD1. Germline V gene data show CDR1 as GTSNPN and CDR2 as SVGIG (reference sequence). V trimming: 0 bases; J trimming: 3 bases; junction bases outside the gene matches: 3. The CDR3 has 14 residues. CDR3 sequence reads: CAWSVRRGTDTQYF. The CDR3 bases are TGTGCCTGGAGTGTACGCAGGGGGACAGATACGCAGTATTTT.

This clonotype was observed a few times. The CDR3 region is CASSLWSQARYEQYF. The CDR3 DNA follows: TGTGCCAGCAGCTTATGGTCGCAGGCCCGATACGAGCAGTACTTC. This rearrangement joins TRBV7-2 to TRBJ2-7; D remains unclear. This CDR3 has 15 amino acids. V was clipped by 2 bases and J by 4 bases, with 15 bases between them. Germline V CDR1 and CDR2: SGHTA, FQGNSA.

This chain uses TRBV20-1 with TRBJ1-2, with TRBD1 matching over 11 bases. Germline values: CDR1 DFQATT, CDR2 SNEGSKA (reference sequence). CDR3 length: 16 amino acids. Trimming took 6 bases from V and 8 from J; bases not matched to a gene: 17. In DNA form, the CDR3 reads TGCAGTGCCTCGCTAGGACAGGGGGCTCCCCTTAGCGGCTACACCTTC. Translated, it gives CSASLGQGAPLSGYTF.

This clonotype was counted ten times or more. This chain links TRBV29-1 with TRBJ2-1; TRBD2 matches at 8 bases. The CDR3 loop spans 14 amino acids. CDR1 is SQVTM, CDR2 ANQGSEA, per germline. Germline trimming cut 0 bases from V and 9 bases from J; bases unmatched to any gene: 7. This CDR3 is CSVEDRGLVVEQFF. In DNA form, the CDR3 reads TGCAGCGTTGAAGATAGGGGACTAGTTGTTGAGCAGTTCTTC.

The chain has TRBV5-6 and TRBJ2-1, with 8 positions matching TRBD2. Germline lookup yields CDR1 SGHDT and CDR2 YYEEEE. The trim removed 7 bases at V and 3 bases at J, leaving 6 bases unmatched. This CDR3 is built from 14 residues. The CDR3 is CASLTSGYYNEQFF. The CDR3 DNA reads TGTGCCAGCTTAACTAGCGGATACTACAATGAGCAGTTCTTC.

This chain links TRBV12-3 or TRBV12-4 with TRBJ1-4; possible D gene TRBD1, 6 bases. The CDR3 runs 14 residues. The V and J ends lost 1 base and 3 bases respectively, with 6 bases between them. The CDR3 DNA sequence: TGTGCCAGCAGTTTAGGGACAGCTAATGAAAAACTGTTTTTT. It codes for CASSLGTANEKLFF.

The genes are TRBV19 and TRBJ2-7, with a tentative D call TRBD2 (6 bases). Germline assignment: CDR1 LNHDA and CDR2 SQIVND (reference sequence). Deletions cut 6 bases from V and 3 bases from J, with 12 bases between. The CDR3 totals 13 residues. CDR3 DNA: TGTGCCAGTAGGGCTAGCGCCTTCTACGAGCAGTACTTC. Translated, it gives CASRASAFYEQYF. The variable domain in full, with the rest retrieved from reference TRBV19 and TRBJ2-7, is DGGITQSPKYLFRKEGQNVTLSCEQNLNHDAMYWYRQDPGQGLRLIYYSQIVNDFQKGDIAEGYSVSREKKESFPLTVTSAQKNPTAFYLCASRASAFYEQYFGPGTRLTVT.

The V call is TRBV7-2, the J call TRBJ2-1; D tentatively fits TRBD1 or TRBD2 (5 bases each). Germline CDR1 reads SGHTA; CDR2 reads FQGNSA. V was cut by 9 bases and J by 4 bases, with 16 bases left in between. The CDR3 loop spans 14 amino acids. CDR3 DNA sequence: TGTGCCAGTTTGACGGGACCGGCATACAATGAGCAGTTCTTC. The encoded protein is CASLTGPAYNEQFF.

V and J are TRBV7-8 and TRBJ1-5; a weak D match, TRBD1 (5 bases). CDR1 and CDR2 (germline): SGHVS, FQNEAQ. V shed 8 bases and J shed 6 bases, with 23 bases lying between them. The CDR3 loop spans 16 amino acids. For the CDR3, the DNA is TGTGCCAGCGGAAAGGGACGCGCGGCCATGGGTCAGCCCCAGCATTTT. This codes for CASGKGRAAMGQPQHF.

This clonotype has only a few counts. V gene TRBV20-1 combines with J gene TRBJ1-2; 9 bases are shared with TRBD1. The CDR3 consists of 15 residues. Looked up from germline, CDR1 is DFQATT and CDR2 is SNEGSKA (reference sequence). The trim removed 0 bases at V and 8 bases at J, leaving 10 bases unmatched. The CDR3 reads CSARDLPGTGRGYTF. In DNA, the CDR3 is TGCAGTGCTAGAGATCTCCCCGGGACAGGGAGAGGCTACACCTTC.

There are a few counts of this clonotype. The chain combines TRBV29-1 with TRBJ1-1, with 10 bases lining up with TRBD1. Germline V gene data show CDR1 as SQVTM and CDR2 as ANQGSEA. V shed 7 bases, J shed 1 base, and the junction held 3 bases outside the gene matches. CDR3 length: 13 residues. The CDR3 DNA sequence: TGCAGCGGTAGACAGGGGGCGAACACTGAAGCTTTCTTT. Translation: CSGRQGANTEAFF.

In its sample, this clonotype was seen a few times. This chain uses TRBV13 with TRBJ2-1, with D perhaps being TRBD1 or TRBD2 (6 bases each). This CDR3 has 18 residues. V dropped 0 bases and J dropped 3 bases, with 18 bases sitting between them. Germline V CDR1 and CDR2: PRHDT, FYEKMQ (reference sequence). CDR3 residues: CASSLGEGGPEDYNEQFF. Here the CDR3 DNA reads TGTGCCAGCAGCTTAGGCGAAGGGGGGCCGGAGGACTACAATGAGCAGTTCTTC.

In its sample, this clonotype was seen a few times. This rearrangement joins TRBV14 to TRBJ1-4; no definite D call. Per germline, CDR1 SGHDN and CDR2 FVKESK. Trimming shortened V by 0 bases and J by 5 bases, and 13 bases separated the two germline ends. The CDR3 consists of 16 residues. The chain's CDR3 is CASSQDLRITNEKLFF. The CDR3 DNA follows: TGTGCCAGCAGCCAAGATCTACGGATAACCAATGAAAAACTGTTTTTT.

The chain combines TRBV20-1 with TRBJ2-1; D uncertain. This CDR3 has 13 amino acids. Trimming cost V 6 bases and J 3 bases, with 12 bases left between them. Germline CDR1 reads DFQATT; CDR2 reads SNEGSKA (reference sequence). This CDR3 reads CSAPEAGYNEQFF. The CDR3 DNA is TGCAGTGCCCCCGAAGCAGGCTACAATGAGCAGTTCTTC.

The rearrangement uses TRBV20-1 and TRBJ2-1; 9 bases are a match to TRBD2. Germline V gene sequence: CDR1 DFQATT, CDR2 SNEGSKA (reference sequence). Trimming cost V 0 bases and J 9 bases; bases outside gene matches: 12. There are 16 residues in the CDR3. CDR3 nucleotide sequence: TGCAGTGCTAGAGATATGCGGGAGGGCCTCAGCGGTGAGCAGTTCTTC. It is translated as CSARDMREGLSGEQFF.

This chain uses TRBV5-1 with TRBJ1-2, with 7 bases matching TRBD1. V lost 4 bases to trimming and J lost 8 bases; unmatched junction nucleotides: 11. CDR3 length: 14 residues. CDR1 SGHRS and CDR2 YFSETQ come from the germline V gene. The CDR3 region is CASSQGGVALGYTF. DNA for the CDR3: TGCGCCAGCAGCCAAGGGGGCGTCGCCCTAGGCTACACCTTC. Looking up the rest from reference TRBV5-1 and TRBJ1-2 gives the full variable domain: KAGVTQTPRYLIKTRGQQVTLSCSPISGHRSVSWYQQTPGQGLQFLFEYFSETQRNKGNFPGRFSGRQFSNSRSEMNVSTLELGDSALYLCASSQGGVALGYTFGSGTRLTVV.

The V and J genes are TRBV6-5 and TRBJ1-6; no definite D call. Germline CDR1 is MNHEY and CDR2 is SVGAGI. The V end was cut by 2 bases, the J end by 6 bases, with 8 bases between. The length of the CDR3 is 14 residues. Written as DNA, the CDR3 is TGTGCCAGCAGTTACGGTCATAGTAATTCACCCCTCCACTTT. Its translation is CASSYGHSNSPLHF.